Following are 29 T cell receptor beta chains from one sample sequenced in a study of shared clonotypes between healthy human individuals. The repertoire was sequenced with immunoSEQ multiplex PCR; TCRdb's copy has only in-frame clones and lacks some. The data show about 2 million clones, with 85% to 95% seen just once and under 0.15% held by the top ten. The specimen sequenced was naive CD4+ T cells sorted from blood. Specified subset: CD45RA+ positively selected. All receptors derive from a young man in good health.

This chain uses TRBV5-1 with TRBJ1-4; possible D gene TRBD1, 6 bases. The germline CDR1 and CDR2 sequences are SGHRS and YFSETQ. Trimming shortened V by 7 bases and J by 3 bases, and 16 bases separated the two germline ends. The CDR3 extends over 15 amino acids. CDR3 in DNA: TGCGCCAGCCGAGGGGGGCGGTTTTCTAATGAAAAACTGTTTTTT. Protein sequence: CASRGGRFSNEKLFF.

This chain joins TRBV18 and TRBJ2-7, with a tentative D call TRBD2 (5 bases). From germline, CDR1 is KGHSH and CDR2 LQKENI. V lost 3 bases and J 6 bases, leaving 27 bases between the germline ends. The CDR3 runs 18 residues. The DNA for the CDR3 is TGTGCCAGCTCACCTATAGACCTACGGGGAGTTTCCCCCAGCGAGCAGTACTTC. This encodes CASSPIDLRGVSPSEQYF.

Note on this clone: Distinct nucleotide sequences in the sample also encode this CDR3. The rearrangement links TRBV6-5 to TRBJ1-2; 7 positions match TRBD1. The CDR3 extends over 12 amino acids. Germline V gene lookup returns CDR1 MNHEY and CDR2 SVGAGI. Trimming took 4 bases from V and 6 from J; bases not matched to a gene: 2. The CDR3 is CASSSRGNGYTF. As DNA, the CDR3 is TGTGCCAGCAGTTCCAGGGGGAATGGCTACACCTTC.

The CDR3 DNA is TGTGCCAGCAGACCGGAGGATTCACCCCTCCACTTT. Translated, it gives CASRPEDSPLHF. This sequence joins TRBV7-9 and TRBJ1-6, with unresolved D. V was shortened by 6 bases and J by 8 bases, with 8 bases between the two germline ends. The germline CDR1 and CDR2 sequences are SEHNR and FQNEAQ (reference sequence). This CDR3 is 12 amino acids long.

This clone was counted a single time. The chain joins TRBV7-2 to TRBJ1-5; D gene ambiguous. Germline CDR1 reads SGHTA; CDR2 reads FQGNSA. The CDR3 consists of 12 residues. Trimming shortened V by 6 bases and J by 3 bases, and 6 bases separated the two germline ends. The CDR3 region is CASSYPNQPQHF. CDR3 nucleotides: TGTGCCAGCAGTTACCCCAATCAGCCCCAGCATTTT.

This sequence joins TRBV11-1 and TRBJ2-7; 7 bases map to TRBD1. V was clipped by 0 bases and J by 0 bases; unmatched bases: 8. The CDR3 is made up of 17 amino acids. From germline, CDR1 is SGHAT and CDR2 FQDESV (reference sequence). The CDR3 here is CASSLARGLRASYEQYF. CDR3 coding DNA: TGTGCCAGCAGCTTAGCGAGGGGGCTCAGAGCCTCCTACGAGCAGTACTTC.

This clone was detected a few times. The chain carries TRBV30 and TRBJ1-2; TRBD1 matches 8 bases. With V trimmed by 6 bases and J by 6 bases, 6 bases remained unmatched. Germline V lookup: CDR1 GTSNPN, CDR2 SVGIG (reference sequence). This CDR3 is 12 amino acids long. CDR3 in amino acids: CACTGTGNGYTF. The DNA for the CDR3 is TGTGCCTGTACCGGGACAGGAAATGGCTACACCTTC.

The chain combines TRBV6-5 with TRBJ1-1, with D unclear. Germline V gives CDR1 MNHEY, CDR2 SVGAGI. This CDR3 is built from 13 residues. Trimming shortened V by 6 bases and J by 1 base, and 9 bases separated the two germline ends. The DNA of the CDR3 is TGTGCCAGCAGCGCCGCCGGGAACACTGAAGCTTTCTTT. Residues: CASSAAGNTEAFF.

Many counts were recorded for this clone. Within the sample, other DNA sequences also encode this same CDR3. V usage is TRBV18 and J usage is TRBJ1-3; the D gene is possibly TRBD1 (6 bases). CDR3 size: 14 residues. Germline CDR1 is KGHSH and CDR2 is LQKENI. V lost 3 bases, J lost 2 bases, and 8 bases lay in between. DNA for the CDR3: TGTGCCAGCTCACCCGAGGGGGCTGGAAACACCATATATTTT. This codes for CASSPEGAGNTIYF.

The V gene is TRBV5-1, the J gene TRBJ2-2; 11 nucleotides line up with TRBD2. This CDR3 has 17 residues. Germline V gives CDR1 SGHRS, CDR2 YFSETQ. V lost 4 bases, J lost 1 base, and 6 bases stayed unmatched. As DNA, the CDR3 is TGCGCCAGCAGCCCTATGACTAGCGGGGTGAACACCGGGGAGCTGTTTTTT. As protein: CASSPMTSGVNTGELFF. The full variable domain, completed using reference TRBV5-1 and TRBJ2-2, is KAGVTQTPRYLIKTRGQQVTLSCSPISGHRSVSWYQQTPGQGLQFLFEYFSETQRNKGNFPGRFSGRQFSNSRSEMNVSTLELGDSALYLCASSPMTSGVNTGELFFGEGSRLTVL.

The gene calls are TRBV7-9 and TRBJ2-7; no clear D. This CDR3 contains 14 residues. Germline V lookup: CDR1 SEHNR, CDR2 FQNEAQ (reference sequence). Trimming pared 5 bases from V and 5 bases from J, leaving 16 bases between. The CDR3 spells CASSHQWTVHEQYF. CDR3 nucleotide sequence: TGTGCCAGCAGCCACCAATGGACGGTCCACGAGCAGTACTTC.

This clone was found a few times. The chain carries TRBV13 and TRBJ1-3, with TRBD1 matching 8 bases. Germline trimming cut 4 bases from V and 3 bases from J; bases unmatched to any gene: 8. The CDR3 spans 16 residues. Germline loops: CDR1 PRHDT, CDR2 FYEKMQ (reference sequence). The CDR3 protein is CASSSTGGIGGNTIYF. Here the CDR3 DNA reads TGTGCCAGCAGCTCTACAGGGGGGATTGGTGGAAACACCATATATTTT.

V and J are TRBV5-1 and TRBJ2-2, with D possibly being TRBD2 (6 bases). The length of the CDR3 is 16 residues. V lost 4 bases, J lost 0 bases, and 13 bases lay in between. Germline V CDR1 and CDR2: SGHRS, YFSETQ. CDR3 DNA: TGCGCCAGCAGCGAAAGTTCGGGAGCGAACACCGGGGAGCTGTTTTTT. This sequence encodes CASSESSGANTGELFF.

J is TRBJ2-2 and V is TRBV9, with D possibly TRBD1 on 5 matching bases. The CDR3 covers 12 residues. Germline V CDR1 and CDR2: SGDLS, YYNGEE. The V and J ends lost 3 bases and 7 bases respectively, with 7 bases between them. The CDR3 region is CASSDRGGELFF. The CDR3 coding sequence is TGTGCCAGCAGCGATAGGGGCGGGGAGCTGTTTTTT.

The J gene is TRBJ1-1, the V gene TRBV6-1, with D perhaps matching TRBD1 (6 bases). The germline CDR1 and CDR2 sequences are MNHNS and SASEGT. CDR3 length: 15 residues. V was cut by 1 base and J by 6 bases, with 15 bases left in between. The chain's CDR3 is CASSEGPRGNAEAFF. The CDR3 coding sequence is TGTGCCAGCAGTGAAGGACCCAGGGGTAACGCTGAAGCTTTCTTT.

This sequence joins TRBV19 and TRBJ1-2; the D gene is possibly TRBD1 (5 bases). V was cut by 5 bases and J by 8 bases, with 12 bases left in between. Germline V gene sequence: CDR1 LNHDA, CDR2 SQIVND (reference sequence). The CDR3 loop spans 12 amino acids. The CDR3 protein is CASSGTWTGYTF. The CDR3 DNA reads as TGTGCCAGTAGTGGAACATGGACAGGCTACACCTTC. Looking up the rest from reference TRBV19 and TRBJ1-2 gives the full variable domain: DGGITQSPKYLFRKEGQNVTLSCEQNLNHDAMYWYRQDPGQGLRLIYYSQIVNDFQKGDIAEGYSVSREKKESFPLTVTSAQKNPTAFYLCASSGTWTGYTFGSGTRLTVV.

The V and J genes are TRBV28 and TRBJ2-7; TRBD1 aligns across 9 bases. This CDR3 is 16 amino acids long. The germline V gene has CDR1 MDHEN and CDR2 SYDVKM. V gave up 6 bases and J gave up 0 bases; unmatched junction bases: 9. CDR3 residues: CASSPTGGTFSYEQYF. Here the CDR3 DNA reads TGTGCCAGCAGCCCAACAGGGGGCACTTTCTCCTACGAGCAGTACTTC. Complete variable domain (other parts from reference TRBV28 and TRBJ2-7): DVKVTQSSRYLVKRTGEKVFLECVQDMDHENMFWYRQDPGLGLRLIYFSYDVKMKEKGDIPEGYSVSREKKERFSLILESASTNQTSMYLCASSPTGGTFSYEQYFGPGTRLTVT.

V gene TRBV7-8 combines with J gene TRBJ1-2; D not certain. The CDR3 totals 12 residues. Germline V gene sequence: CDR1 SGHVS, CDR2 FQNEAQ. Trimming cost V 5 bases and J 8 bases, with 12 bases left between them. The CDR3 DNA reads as TGTGCCAGCAGCGCCCCACTTGGGGGCTACACCTTC. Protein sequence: CASSAPLGGYTF. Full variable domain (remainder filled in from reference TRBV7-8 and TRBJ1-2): GAGVSQSPRYKVAKRGQDVALRCDPISGHVSLFWYQQALGQGPEFLTYFQNEAQLDKSGLPSDRFFAERPEGSVSTLKIQRTQQEDSAVYLCASSAPLGGYTFGSGTRLTVV.

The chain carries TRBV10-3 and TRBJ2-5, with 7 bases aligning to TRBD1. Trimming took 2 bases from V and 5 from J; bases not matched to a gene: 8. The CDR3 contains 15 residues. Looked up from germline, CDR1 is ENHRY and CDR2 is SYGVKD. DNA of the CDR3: TGTGCCATCAGTGAGAGGACGACAGGGTATGAGACCCAGTACTTC. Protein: CAISERTTGYETQYF.

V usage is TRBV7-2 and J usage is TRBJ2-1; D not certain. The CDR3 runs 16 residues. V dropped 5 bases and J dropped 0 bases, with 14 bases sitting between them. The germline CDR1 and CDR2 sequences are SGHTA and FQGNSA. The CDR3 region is CASSPRRMSSYNEQFF. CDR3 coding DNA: TGTGCCAGCAGCCCCCGAAGGATGAGCTCCTACAATGAGCAGTTCTTC.

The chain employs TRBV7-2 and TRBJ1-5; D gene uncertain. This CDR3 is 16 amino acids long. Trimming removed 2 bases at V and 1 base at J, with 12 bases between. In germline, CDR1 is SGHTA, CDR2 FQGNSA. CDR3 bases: TGTGCCAGCAGCTTATCGGCAGGTTTAAGCAATCAGCCCCAGCATTTT. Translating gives CASSLSAGLSNQPQHF.

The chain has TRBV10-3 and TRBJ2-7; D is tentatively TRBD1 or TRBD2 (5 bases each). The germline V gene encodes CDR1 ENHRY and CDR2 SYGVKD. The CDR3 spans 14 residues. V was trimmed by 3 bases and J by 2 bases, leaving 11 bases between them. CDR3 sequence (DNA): TGTGCCATCAGTGATGGGGGAATTACCTACGAGCAGTACTTC. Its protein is CAISDGGITYEQYF.

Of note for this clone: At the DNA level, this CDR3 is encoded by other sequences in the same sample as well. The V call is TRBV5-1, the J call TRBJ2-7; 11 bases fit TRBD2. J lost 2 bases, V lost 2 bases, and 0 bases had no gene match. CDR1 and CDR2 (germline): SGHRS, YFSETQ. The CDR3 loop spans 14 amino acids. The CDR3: CASSLLAGAYEQYF. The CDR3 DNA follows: TGCGCCAGCAGCTTACTAGCGGGAGCCTACGAGCAGTACTTC.

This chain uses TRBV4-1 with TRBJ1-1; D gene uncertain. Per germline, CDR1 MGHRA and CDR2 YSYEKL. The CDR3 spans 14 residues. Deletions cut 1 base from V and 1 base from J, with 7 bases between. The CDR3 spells CASSQAGANTEAFF. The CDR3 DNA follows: TGCGCCAGCAGCCAAGCAGGAGCGAACACTGAAGCTTTCTTT.

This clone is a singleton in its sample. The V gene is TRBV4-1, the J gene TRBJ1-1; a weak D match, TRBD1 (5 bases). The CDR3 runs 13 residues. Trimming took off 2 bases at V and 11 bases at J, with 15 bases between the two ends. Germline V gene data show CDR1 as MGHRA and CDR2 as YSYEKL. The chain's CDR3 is CASSQPPRGEAFF. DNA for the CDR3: TGCGCCAGCAGCCAACCCCCCCGGGGGGAGGCTTTCTTT.

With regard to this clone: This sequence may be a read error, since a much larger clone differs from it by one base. The CDR3 protein is CASSSIQPQHF. As DNA, the CDR3 is TGTGCCAGCAGTTCGATCCAGCCCCAGCATTTT. The chain recombines TRBV28 with TRBJ1-5; D is unresolved. Trimming stripped 4 bases from V and 7 bases from J, with 5 bases between. The CDR3 contains 11 residues. Germline V gene sequence: CDR1 MDHEN, CDR2 SYDVKM.

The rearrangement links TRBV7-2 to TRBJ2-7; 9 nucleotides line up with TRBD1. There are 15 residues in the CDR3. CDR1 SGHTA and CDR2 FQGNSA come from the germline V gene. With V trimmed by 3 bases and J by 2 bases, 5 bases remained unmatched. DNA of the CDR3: TGTGCCAGCAGCTTGTTACAGGGGGCCCCCTACGAGCAGTACTTC. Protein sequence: CASSLLQGAPYEQYF.

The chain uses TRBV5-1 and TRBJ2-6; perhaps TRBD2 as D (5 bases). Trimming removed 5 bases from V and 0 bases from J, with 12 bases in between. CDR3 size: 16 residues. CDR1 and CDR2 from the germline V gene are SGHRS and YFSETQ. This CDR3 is CASSAGYSSGANVLTF. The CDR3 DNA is TGCGCCAGCAGTGCGGGTTACAGCTCTGGGGCCAACGTCCTGACTTTC.

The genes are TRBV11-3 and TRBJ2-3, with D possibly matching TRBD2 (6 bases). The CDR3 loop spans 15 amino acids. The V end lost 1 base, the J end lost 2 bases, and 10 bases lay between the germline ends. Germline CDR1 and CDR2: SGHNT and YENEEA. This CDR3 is CASSLGRDDTDTQYF. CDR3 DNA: TGTGCCAGCAGCTTAGGGCGGGATGACACAGATACGCAGTATTTT.